These 19 T cell receptor beta chains came from one sample sequenced in a study of shared clonotypes between healthy human individuals. Clones were read by immunoSEQ multiplex PCR, and TCRdb kept only the in-frame ones, dropping some. The sample yields 950,000 to 1,200,000 clones, about 80% seen once. Sequences were obtained from memory CD4+ T cells from PBMCs. Subset in this sample: CD45RA-negative fraction. These receptors were taken from a man aged 18 to 29 in good health. Some clones in this sample may be carry-over from other donors' samples.

The chain carries TRBV27 and TRBJ1-1, with 8 bases identical to TRBD1. CDR3 size: 16 residues. Germline lookup yields CDR1 MNHEY and CDR2 SMNVEV (reference sequence). V was pared by 7 bases and J by 4 bases, with 14 bases of the junction left unmatched. The CDR3 DNA is TGTGCCAGCACATCCCAGGGGGGCAGGGGGCCCACTGAAGCTTTCTTT. It specifies CASTSQGGRGPTEAFF.

The rearrangement links TRBV15 to TRBJ2-3, with 8 bases matching TRBD2. Germline values: CDR1 LNHNV, CDR2 YYDKDF (reference sequence). The CDR3 is 16 amino acids. With V trimmed by 3 bases and J by 5 bases, 10 bases remained unmatched. This CDR3 is CATSRELAAGGDTQYF. CDR3 DNA: TGTGCCACCAGCAGGGAACTAGCGGCCGGTGGAGATACGCAGTATTTT. Together with reference TRBV15 and TRBJ2-3, the CDR3 gives the full variable domain: DAMVIQNPRYQVTQFGKPVTLSCSQTLNHNVMYWYQQKSSQAPKLLFHYYDKDFNNEADTPDNFQSRRPNTSFCFLDIRSPGLGDTAMYLCATSRELAAGGDTQYFGPGTRLTVL.

The CDR3 reads CASTQGSSSYNSPLHF. In nucleotides, the CDR3 is TGTGCCAGCACCCAAGGTTCGAGCTCCTATAATTCACCCCTCCACTTT. This chain joins TRBV2 and TRBJ1-6; no clear D gene. Germline V gene sequence: CDR1 SNHLY, CDR2 FYNNEI. There are 16 residues in the CDR3. Trimming removed 7 bases from V and 0 bases from J, with 13 bases in between.

This clone was seen only a few times. CDR3 coding DNA: TGTGCCAGCAAGGGCTGGGACAATGAGCAGTTCTTC. Residues: CASKGWDNEQFF. This chain uses TRBV2 with TRBJ2-1, with D hard to call. With 7 bases removed from V and 5 bases from J, the gap between germline ends came to 9 bases. This CDR3 is 12 amino acids long. CDR1 and CDR2 from the germline V gene are SNHLY and FYNNEI.

The rearrangement links TRBV5-6 to TRBJ1-6; 10 bases align to TRBD1. CDR1 and CDR2 from the germline V gene are SGHDT and YYEEEE. There are 14 residues in the CDR3. Trimming took 4 bases from V and 10 from J; bases not matched to a gene: 5. CDR3 sequence: CASSLTGGASPLHF. The CDR3 coding sequence is TGTGCCAGCAGCCTGACAGGGGGCGCCTCACCCCTCCACTTT.

The genes are TRBV19 and TRBJ1-4; D remains unclear. Between the trimmed V and J ends, which lost 4 bases and 2 bases, there was a span of 11 bases. Germline values: CDR1 LNHDA, CDR2 SQIVND (reference sequence). CDR3 length: 15 residues. For the CDR3, the DNA is TGTGCCAGTAGTAGCGTCGGTGGGACTAATGAAAAACTGTTTTTT. Protein product: CASSSVGGTNEKLFF.

The CDR3 reads CASSLEASGRARAYNEQFF. CDR3 coding DNA: TGCGCCAGCAGCTTGGAGGCTAGCGGGAGGGCCAGGGCGTACAATGAGCAGTTCTTC. V and J are TRBV5-1 and TRBJ2-1; 12 bases are a match to TRBD2. The V gene's germline CDR1 is SGHRS and CDR2 YFSETQ. V was pared by 0 bases and J by 4 bases, with 11 bases of the junction left unmatched. The CDR3 contains 19 residues.

CDR3 DNA: TGCGCCAGCAGCCCTACCCTAAGCGATGAGCAGTTCTTC. Its protein is CASSPTLSDEQFF. V is TRBV4-1 and J is TRBJ2-1; D gene ambiguous. Germline V lookup: CDR1 MGHRA, CDR2 YSYEKL. The CDR3 runs to 13 residues. V was cut by 4 bases and J by 8 bases, with 12 bases left in between.

The chain combines TRBV7-6 with TRBJ2-2; possibly TRBD1 for D (5 bases). The CDR3 runs to 16 residues. CDR1 SGHVS and CDR2 FNYEAQ come from the germline V gene. The germline V and J ends were trimmed by 5 bases and 2 bases, with 15 bases remaining between them. The CDR3, as DNA: TGTGCCAGCAGCATAAGACAGATAGGAAACACCGGGGAGCTGTTTTTT. Translated: CASSIRQIGNTGELFF. The whole variable domain, remainder taken from reference TRBV7-6 and TRBJ2-2, is GAGVSQSPRYKVTKRGQDVALRCDPISGHVSLYWYRQALGQGPEFLTYFNYEAQQDKSGLPNDRFSAERPEGSISTLTIQRTEQRDSAMYRCASSIRQIGNTGELFFGEGSRLTVL.

This CDR3 reads CASSSRVDGYTF. The CDR3 DNA reads as TGTGCCAGCAGCTCCAGGGTAGATGGCTACACCTTC. The chain employs TRBV5-4 and TRBJ1-2; D might be TRBD1 (5 bases). The V and J ends lost 3 bases and 6 bases respectively, with 9 bases between them. The CDR3 totals 12 residues. The germline V gene has CDR1 SGHNT and CDR2 YYREEE (reference sequence).

V is TRBV5-1 and J is TRBJ2-7; 10 nucleotides align to TRBD2. With V trimmed by 0 bases and J by 0 bases, 9 bases remained unmatched. This CDR3 contains 18 residues. In germline, CDR1 is SGHRS, CDR2 YFSETQ. The chain's CDR3 is CASSLGPTSGYFSYEQYF. Here the CDR3 DNA reads TGCGCCAGCAGCTTGGGTCCGACTAGCGGGTATTTCTCCTACGAGCAGTACTTC. Variable domain in full (rest from reference TRBV5-1 and TRBJ2-7): KAGVTQTPRYLIKTRGQQVTLSCSPISGHRSVSWYQQTPGQGLQFLFEYFSETQRNKGNFPGRFSGRQFSNSRSEMNVSTLELGDSALYLCASSLGPTSGYFSYEQYFGPGTRLTVT.

This clone has more than one count but fewer than ten. V gene TRBV19 combines with J gene TRBJ1-1, with a possible D match to TRBD1 (6 bases). The V and J ends lost 7 bases and 2 bases respectively, with 14 bases between them. The CDR3 loop spans 14 amino acids. The germline gives CDR1 LNHDA, CDR2 SQIVND (reference sequence). CDR3 region: CASTLDRFNTEAFF. The CDR3 DNA is TGTGCCAGTACCCTAGACAGGTTCAACACTGAAGCTTTCTTT.

The chain recombines TRBV29-1 with TRBJ2-7; D is unclear. Germline V CDR1 and CDR2: SQVTM, ANQGSEA. V lost 1 base, J lost 2 bases, and 12 bases lay in between. CDR3 length: 14 amino acids. The DNA for the CDR3 is TGCAGCGTTGAAGTTGTGGGCGTTCCCTACGAGCAGTACTTC. Translating it yields CSVEVVGVPYEQYF.

Of note for this clone: This likely reflects a read error, since a far larger clone is one base away. Other DNA sequences of this sample code for an identical CDR3. This chain connects TRBV7-3 to TRBJ2-2; no firm D call. The CDR3 is made up of 12 amino acids. Trimming shortened V by 4 bases and J by 3 bases, and 3 bases separated the two germline ends. Germline loops: CDR1 SGHTA, CDR2 FQGTGA. This CDR3 reads CASSSYTGELFF. CDR3 sequence (DNA): TGTGCCAGCAGCTCTTACACCGGGGAGCTGTTTTTT.

This clone was detected many times. This chain connects TRBV4-1 to TRBJ1-5, with D possibly being TRBD1 (5 bases). The germline V gene has CDR1 MGHRA and CDR2 YSYEKL. The CDR3 has 15 residues. Trimming left V 4 bases short and J 5 bases short, with 15 bases between. As DNA, the CDR3 is TGCGCCAGCAGCCCCCGGGGGGAACGGTATCAGCCCCAGCATTTT. It specifies CASSPRGERYQPQHF.

This clone was observed once. Mismatch with germline at one junction end may stem from a read error. This chain connects TRBV11-2 to TRBJ2-1; 16 positions agree with TRBD2. The length of the CDR3 is 18 residues. The germline CDR1 and CDR2 sequences are SGHAT and FQNNGV. CDR3 DNA sequence: TGTGCCAGCAGCCCGGGACTAGCGGGAGGGCCCTCCTACAGTGAGCAGTTCTTC. Protein product: CASSPGLAGGPSYSEQFF.

This clone was counted once. The chain combines TRBV6-1 with TRBJ1-4; D gene unclear. CDR1 is MNHNS and CDR2 is SASEGT in the germline V gene. This CDR3 spans 18 amino acids. V lost 4 bases to trimming and J lost 3 bases, with 21 bases between them. CDR3 DNA sequence: TGTGCCAGCAGTGCGTTATGGGCAGGAACGAGTCCTAATGAAAAACTGTTTTTT. It is translated as CASSALWAGTSPNEKLFF.

The chain uses TRBV28 and TRBJ2-7; no firm D call. The V gene's germline CDR1 is MDHEN and CDR2 SYDVKM. CDR3 length: 11 residues. Trimming removed 6 bases at V and 3 bases at J, with 6 bases between. The CDR3 here is CASRHSYEQYF. The DNA for the CDR3 is TGTGCCAGCAGGCATAGCTACGAGCAGTACTTC.

This chain links TRBV5-3 with TRBJ1-3, with unresolved D. TRBV5-3 is recorded as an ORF, its role being uncertain. Trimming removed 2 bases from V and 4 bases from J, with 10 bases in between. The CDR3 spans 14 residues. The CDR3 nucleotides read TGTGCCAGAAGCTTAAAGTGTTCCGGAAACACCATATATTTT. This codes for CARSLKCSGNTIYF.